This T cell receptor (beta chain) was documented in a study of T cell responses to AZD1222 COVID-19 vaccine. Study outcomes and limitations: Per reports, nearly half of all spike-specific TCRs target regions that are unmutated in variants.

Trimming removed 3 bases at V and 6 bases at J, with 11 bases between. The CDR3 totals 13 residues. Germline V gives CDR1 LNHDA, CDR2 SQIVND (reference sequence). This clone appeared once. Its target is unknown. Sequencing was performed with immunoSEQ multiplex PCR; in TCRdb, only in-frame clones are kept and a portion is missing. Of roughly 130,000 clones in the sample, approximately 83% were seen once. This TCR was sampled from an adult in good health. This chain connects TRBV19 to TRBJ1-2; weak D call: TRBD1 (6 bases). The input for sequencing was peripheral blood, taken on day 0 of AZD1222 vaccination. In DNA, the CDR3 is TGTGCCAGTAGTATCTACAGGGCGAATGGCTACACCTTC. Its protein is CASSIYRANGYTF.